The 6 T cell receptor beta chains below come from one sample, sequenced in a study of OX40 agonist ivuxolimab in advanced cancers. Measured with immunoSEQ multiplex PCR; TCRdb has only the in-frame clones, and not every one. The table shows more than 10,000 clones, with around 83% occurring only once. The source was CD4+ or CD8+ T cells sorted from blood, collected in a trial of the OX40 agonist ivuxolimab. These receptors were obtained from an adult with an advanced solid tumor such as melanoma, head and neck, liver or kidney cancer.

The chain carries TRBV27 and TRBJ2-1, with D perhaps given as TRBD1 or TRBD2 (6 bases each). Germline values: CDR1 MNHEY, CDR2 SMNVEV (reference sequence). The CDR3 extends over 14 amino acids. Trimming pared 5 bases from V and 9 bases from J, leaving 17 bases between. CDR3 sequence (DNA): TGTGCCAGCAGTGGACTACAACAGGGAGGTGAGCAGTTCTTC. Protein sequence: CASSGLQQGGEQFF.

In DNA form, the CDR3 reads TGCGCCAGCAGCCCCATTGCGGGACTACCTCCGGAGCAGTTCTTC. Translated: CASSPIAGLPPEQFF. The chain links TRBV5-1 to TRBJ2-1, with TRBD2 matching over 7 bases. V was pared by 4 bases and J by 10 bases, with 14 bases of the junction left unmatched. Germline-derived CDR1 and CDR2 are SGHRS and YFSETQ. This CDR3 is 15 amino acids long.

The V and J genes are TRBV4-2 and TRBJ2-5, with 11 bases lining up with TRBD2. The DNA end is a closer match to TRBJ2-7, so the J assignment may be wrong. The CDR3 is made up of 17 amino acids. Germline V gene lookup returns CDR1 LGHNA and CDR2 YNFKEQ. CDR3 nucleotides: TGTGCCAGCAGCCAAGAGATAACTAGCGGGAGTGTCGACGAGCAGTACTTC. It specifies CASSQEITSGSVDEQYF.

This clone was detected a few times. The rearrangement links TRBV5-1 to TRBJ1-5; TRBD1 is a possible D gene (6 bases). The germline gives CDR1 SGHRS, CDR2 YFSETQ. Trimming took 0 bases from V and 4 from J, leaving 11 bases between them. This CDR3 is 15 amino acids long. The CDR3 region has the DNA TGCGCCAGCAGCTTGGAGGGGGTCCCTAATCAGCCCCAGCATTTT. Its protein is CASSLEGVPNQPQHF.

The chain combines TRBV19 with TRBJ1-5; D perhaps matches TRBD1 (6 bases). Trimming stripped 6 bases from V and 0 bases from J, with 12 bases between. This CDR3 contains 15 residues. CDR1 LNHDA and CDR2 SQIVND come from the germline V gene (reference sequence). The CDR3 loop is CASRRDTYSNQPQHF. The CDR3 bases are TGTGCCAGTAGGAGGGACACCTATAGCAATCAGCCCCAGCATTTT.

A word on this clone: Other DNA sequences in the same sample also yield this CDR3. The chain couples TRBV11-2 to TRBJ1-1, with no clear D. The V gene lost 3 bases and the J gene lost 1 base, with 3 bases spanning the gap. CDR1 SGHAT and CDR2 FQNNGV come from the germline V gene. The CDR3 runs to 12 residues. CDR3 nucleotides: TGTGCCAGCAGCTTGACGAACACTGAAGCTTTCTTT. This translates into CASSLTNTEAFF.